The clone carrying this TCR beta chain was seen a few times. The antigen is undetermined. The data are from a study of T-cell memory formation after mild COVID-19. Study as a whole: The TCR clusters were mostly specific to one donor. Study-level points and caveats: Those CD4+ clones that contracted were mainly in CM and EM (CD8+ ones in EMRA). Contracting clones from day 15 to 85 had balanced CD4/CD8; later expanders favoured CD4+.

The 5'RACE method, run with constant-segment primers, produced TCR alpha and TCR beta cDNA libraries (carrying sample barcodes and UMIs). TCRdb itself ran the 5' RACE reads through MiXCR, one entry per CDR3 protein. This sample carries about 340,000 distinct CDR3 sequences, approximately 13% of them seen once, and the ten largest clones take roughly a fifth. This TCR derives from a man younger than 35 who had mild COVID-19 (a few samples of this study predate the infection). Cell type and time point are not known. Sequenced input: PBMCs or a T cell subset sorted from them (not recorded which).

CDR3 in amino acids: CAISDRLSYEQYF. CDR3 coding DNA: TGTGCCATCAGTGATAGACTATCCTACGAGCAGTACTTC. This chain connects TRBV10-3 to TRBJ2-7, with D perhaps TRBD2 (5 bases). The length of the CDR3 is 13 residues. The germline gives CDR1 ENHRY, CDR2 SYGVKD. V was cut by 3 bases and J by 1 base, with 7 bases left in between.